The rows below give T cell receptor beta chains drawn from one sample of a study of tumor-infiltrating lymphocytes in primary liver carcinoma. Each CDR3 protein gets one entry after TCRdb re-called the multiplex PCR reads with MiXCR. Here the sample spans about 300,000 distinct CDR3 sequences, roughly 60% being singletons. Sequenced input: peripheral blood. The receptors originated from a man aged 40-50 years with primary liver carcinoma and hepatitis B virus infection. Both conserved end residues are part of each CDR3. The order of the fields is J gene, D gene, V gene, clone size, CDR3 protein, CDR3 DNA. A D gene is named only where the DNA matches it firmly. Size values are once, few and many counts, or a class for expanded clones, and some rows have none.

j_gene: TRBJ2-5
d_gene: -
v_gene: TRBV6-5
abundance: -
CDR3aa: CASVYQGTQYF
CDR3nt: TGTGCCAGCGTCTACCAAGGGACCCAGTACTTC

j_gene: TRBJ2-7
d_gene: -
v_gene: TRBV6-6
abundance: -
CDR3aa: CAISYSGRFSEQYF
CDR3nt: TGTGCCATCAGTTACTCTGGCAGGTTCAGCGAGCAGTACTTC

j_gene: TRBJ2-6
d_gene: TRBD2
v_gene: TRBV5-1
abundance: few
CDR3aa: CASSLDGRSSGANVLTF
CDR3nt: TGCGCCAGCAGCTTAGACGGGAGGAGCTCTGGGGCCAACGTCCTGACTTTC

j_gene: TRBJ2-7
d_gene: -
v_gene: TRBV28
abundance: -
CDR3aa: CASEGRASSYEQYF
CDR3nt: TGTGCCAGTGAAGGACGGGCCAGCTCCTACGAGCAGTACTTC

j_gene: TRBJ2-1
d_gene: -
v_gene: TRBV14
abundance: -
CDR3aa: CANSQEALGQFF
CDR3nt: TGTGCCAACAGCCAAGAAGCCCTTGGGCAGTTCTTC

j_gene: TRBJ2-3
d_gene: TRBD1
v_gene: TRBV6-6
abundance: -
CDR3aa: CASRSGTGDYRQYF
CDR3nt: TGTGCCAGCAGGTCCGGGACAGGGGATTATAGGCAGTATTTT

j_gene: TRBJ1-3
d_gene: -
v_gene: TRBV6-1
abundance: many
CDR3aa: CASADRMAGNTIYF
CDR3nt: TGTGCCAGCGCCGACAGGATGGCTGGAAACACCATATATTTT

j_gene: TRBJ2-7
d_gene: -
v_gene: TRBV4-1
abundance: -
CDR3aa: CASSQETSSYEQYF
CDR3nt: TGCGCCAGCAGCCAAGAGACTAGTTCCTACGAGCAGTACTTC

j_gene: TRBJ2-3
d_gene: -
v_gene: TRBV7-3
abundance: few
CDR3aa: CASSSDPSSATQYF
CDR3nt: TGTGCCAGCAGCTCGGACCCATCTAGCGCCACGCAGTATTTT

j_gene: TRBJ2-1
d_gene: TRBD2
v_gene: TRBV19
abundance: -
CDR3aa: CASKRGSGNYNEQFF
CDR3nt: TGTGCCAGTAAAAGGGGCAGCGGGAACTACAATGAGCAGTTCTTC

j_gene: TRBJ2-3
d_gene: -
v_gene: TRBV11-2
abundance: -
CDR3aa: CASSPAADCGLHTDTQYF
CDR3nt: TGTGCCAGCAGCCCCGCGGCAGACTGCGGGCTTCACACAGATACGCAGTATTTT

j_gene: TRBJ2-2
d_gene: -
v_gene: TRBV20-1
abundance: -
CDR3aa: CSADKGRIGELFF
CDR3nt: TGCAGTGCCGACAAGGGAAGGATCGGGGAGCTGTTTTTT

j_gene: TRBJ1-4
d_gene: TRBD1
v_gene: TRBV6-5
abundance: -
CDR3aa: CASSYYSGQGTAINEKLFF
CDR3nt: TGTGCCAGCAGTTACTATTCGGGACAGGGAACTGCAATTAATGAAAAACTGTTTTTT

j_gene: TRBJ1-1
d_gene: -
v_gene: TRBV21-1
abundance: once
CDR3aa: CASPGTVDTEAFF
CDR3nt: TGTGCCAGCCCCGGGACAGTGGACACTGAAGCTTTCTTT

j_gene: TRBJ2-5
d_gene: TRBD2
v_gene: TRBV28
abundance: -
CDR3aa: CASSSTSLFETQYF
CDR3nt: TGTGCCAGCAGCTCGACTAGCTTGTTTGAGACCCAGTACTTC

j_gene: TRBJ2-5
d_gene: TRBD2
v_gene: TRBV4-3
abundance: -
CDR3aa: CARSQYLAEEETQCF
CDR3nt: TGCGCCCGCAGCCAATATCTAGCGGAGGAAGAGACCCAGTGCTTC

j_gene: TRBJ2-3
d_gene: TRBD1
v_gene: TRBV4-2
abundance: many
CDR3aa: CASSLQGQGAYSDTQYF
CDR3nt: TGTGCCAGCAGCCTCCAGGGACAGGGGGCTTACTCAGATACGCAGTATTTT

j_gene: TRBJ1-4
d_gene: TRBD1
v_gene: TRBV11-2
abundance: -
CDR3aa: CANSLRQGEKLFF
CDR3nt: TGCGCCAACAGCTTACGACAGGGAGAAAAACTGTTTTTT

j_gene: TRBJ2-1
d_gene: -
v_gene: TRBV5-5
abundance: few
CDR3aa: CASSSSSGTYNEQFF
CDR3nt: TGTGCCAGCAGCTCTAGTAGCGGTACCTACAATGAGCAGTTCTTC

j_gene: TRBJ2-4
d_gene: -
v_gene: TRBV28
abundance: many
CDR3aa: CASSNTGLLAKNIQYF
CDR3nt: TGTGCCAGCAGTAACACAGGGTTATTAGCCAAAAACATTCAGTACTTC

j_gene: TRBJ2-5
d_gene: TRBD2
v_gene: TRBV7-9
abundance: -
CDR3aa: CASSLSTSGSETQYF
CDR3nt: TGTGCCAGCAGCTTAAGCACTAGCGGGAGCGAGACCCAGTACTTC

j_gene: TRBJ2-6
d_gene: -
v_gene: TRBV7-9
abundance: many
CDR3aa: CATRGSGANVLTF
CDR3nt: TGTGCCACCAGGGGCTCTGGGGCCAACGTCCTGACTTTC

j_gene: TRBJ2-3
d_gene: -
v_gene: TRBV4-3
abundance: -
CDR3aa: CASSQVRGGFTQYF
CDR3nt: TGCGCCAGCAGCCAAGTAAGGGGGGGCTTTACGCAGTATTTT

j_gene: TRBJ2-7
d_gene: -
v_gene: TRBV6-1
abundance: -
CDR3aa: CASSLGSGPYKHYF
CDR3nt: TGTGCCAGCAGTCTTGGGTCCGGTCCCTACAAGCATTACTTC

j_gene: TRBJ1-5
d_gene: -
v_gene: TRBV19
abundance: few
CDR3aa: CASSIDRGQVKQPQHF
CDR3nt: TGTGCCAGTAGTATAGATCGTGGGCAGGTTAAGCAGCCCCAGCATTTT

j_gene: TRBJ1-2
d_gene: -
v_gene: TRBV6-2/TRBV6-3
abundance: -
CDR3aa: CASSRTGTNFVYTF
CDR3nt: TGTGCCAGCAGTCGAACCGGGACAAATTTTGTCTACACCTTC

j_gene: TRBJ2-1
d_gene: -
v_gene: TRBV6-5
abundance: many
CDR3aa: CASSDPGAAYNEQFF
CDR3nt: TGTGCCAGCAGCGACCCAGGGGCCGCCTACAATGAGCAGTTCTTC